Sequencing of this T cell receptor beta chain was carried out in a study of blood T cell repertoires in COVID-19. Looking at the study overall: Researchers got acute and convalescent COVID-19 samples from the United States, Italy and Spain. T cells, B-cell-depleted T cells, or PBMCs provided the cDNA or gDNA that served as material.

This CDR3 spans 15 amino acids. Data came from immunoSEQ multiplex PCR; TCRdb stores just in-frame clones and leaves some out. The table lists 100,000 or so clones, roughly 80% of them singletons. This clone was detected only once. The sequence was collected from a man between 65 and 79 years old with active or convalescent COVID-19. This chain links TRBV21-1 with TRBJ1-1; the listed D gene, TRBD1, was not tested against the DNA. TRBV21-1 is described as a pseudogene. Sequencing was performed on peripheral blood. The CDR3 reads CASSKFRASNTEAFF. The CDR3 bases are TGTGCCAGCAGCAAGTTCAGGGCTTCGAACACTGAAGCTTTCTTT.